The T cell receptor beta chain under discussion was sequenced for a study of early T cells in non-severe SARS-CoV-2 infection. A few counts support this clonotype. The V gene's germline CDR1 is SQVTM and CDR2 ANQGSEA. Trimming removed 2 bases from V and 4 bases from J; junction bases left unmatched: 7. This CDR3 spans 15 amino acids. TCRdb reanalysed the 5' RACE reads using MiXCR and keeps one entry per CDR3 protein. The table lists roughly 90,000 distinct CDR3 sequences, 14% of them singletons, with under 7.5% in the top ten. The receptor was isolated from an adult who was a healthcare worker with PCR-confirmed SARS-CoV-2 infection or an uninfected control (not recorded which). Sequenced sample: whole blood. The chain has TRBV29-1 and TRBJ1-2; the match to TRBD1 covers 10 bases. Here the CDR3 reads CSVESDRGPGYGYTF. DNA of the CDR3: TGCAGCGTTGAATCAGACAGGGGGCCGGGCTATGGCTACACCTTC.